The source of this TCR beta chain is a study of T cell repertoires in cytomegalovirus infection (dated by TCRdb to the late 2010s). Concerning the study at large: The HLA type of each donor mattered for the analysis, because public TCR beta signatures pointed to carriage of CMV infection along with the matching HLA type.

Concerning this clonotype itself: The target of this receptor is not known. The record has no base qualities; no much larger clone is one base away.

The study at large found these results: In both this cohort and an independent cohort of approximately 350 donors, the cumulative frequency of public TCR beta family members distinguished carriers of CMV infection plus the relevant HLA type. The ex vivo response was dominated by HLA-C-restricted CMV-specific TCR beta clonotypes, and the single most frequent clonotype in two of eight donors was supplied by these HLA-C-restricted clonotypes.

The listed sequencing device is Illumina HiSeq 1500. The raw public data were reprocessed by TCRdb itself: fastp quality trimming at Q25, MiXCR clonotype calling, in-frame beta chains only. Each entry merges the rows of one CDR3 protein and shows their most common DNA and genes. This sample has roughly 200,000 distinct CDR3 sequences in its table, and roughly a sixth of those were observed once. Approximately 25% of the sample is taken by the ten largest. Trimming removed 5 bases from V and 8 bases from J, leaving 15 bases between the germline ends. There are 13 amino acids in the CDR3, from cysteine to phenylalanine inclusive. Of the read, only the CDR3 DNA is kept; its 39 bases are in frame from base 1. Per the germline V gene (reference sequence), PRHDT is the CDR1 and FYEKMQ is the CDR2.

The TCR sequence derives from a human donor in good health (CMV status not recorded). Some clones in this sample may be carry-over from other donors' samples. Sequencing was performed on CD8+ T cells from PBMCs. The V and J genes are TRBV13 and TRBJ1-1; no D gene can be assigned with confidence. The CDR3 amino acid sequence is: CASSHGGGSEAFF. At the DNA level, the sequence is TGTGCCAGCAGCCATGGCGGCGGGTCCGAAGCTTTCTTT.